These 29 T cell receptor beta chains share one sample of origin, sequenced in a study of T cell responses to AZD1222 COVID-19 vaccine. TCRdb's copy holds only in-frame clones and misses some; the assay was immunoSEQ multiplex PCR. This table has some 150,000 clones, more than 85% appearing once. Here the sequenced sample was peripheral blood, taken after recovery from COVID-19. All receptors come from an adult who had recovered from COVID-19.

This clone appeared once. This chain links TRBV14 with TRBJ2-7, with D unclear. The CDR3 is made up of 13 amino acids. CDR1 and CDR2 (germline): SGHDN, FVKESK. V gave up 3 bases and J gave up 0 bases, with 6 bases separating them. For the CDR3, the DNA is TGTGCCAGCAGCCAGGGTGGCTCCTACGAGCAGTACTTC. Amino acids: CASSQGGSYEQYF.

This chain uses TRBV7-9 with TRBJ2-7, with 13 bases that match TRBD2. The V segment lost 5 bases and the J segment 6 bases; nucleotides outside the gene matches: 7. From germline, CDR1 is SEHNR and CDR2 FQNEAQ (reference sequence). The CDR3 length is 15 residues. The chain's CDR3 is CASSIGTSGKSEQYF. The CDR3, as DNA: TGTGCCAGCAGCATCGGGACTAGCGGGAAGAGCGAGCAGTACTTC.

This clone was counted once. The CDR3 region is CASSDRTETGNTIYF. The DNA of the CDR3 is TGCGCCAGCAGTGATCGGACAGAAACTGGAAACACCATATATTTT. V is TRBV10-1 and J is TRBJ1-3, with D possibly TRBD1 on 6 matching bases. This CDR3 has 15 residues. V shed 3 bases and J shed 2 bases, with 11 bases lying between them. CDR1 is WNHNN and CDR2 is SYGVQD in the germline V gene (reference sequence).

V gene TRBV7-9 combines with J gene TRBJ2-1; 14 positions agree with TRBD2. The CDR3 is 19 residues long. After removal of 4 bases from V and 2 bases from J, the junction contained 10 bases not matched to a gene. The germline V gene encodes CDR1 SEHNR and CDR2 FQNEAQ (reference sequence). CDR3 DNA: TGTGCCAGCAGCTCGTCGGGACTAGCGGGGGACCCTCCCTACAATGAGCAGTTCTTC. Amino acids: CASSSSGLAGDPPYNEQFF.

Here the CDR3 DNA reads TGCGCCAGCAGTTCAGGGACTTTAAACACTGAAGCTTTCTTT. Encoded protein: CASSSGTLNTEAFF. The rearrangement uses TRBV10-1 and TRBJ1-1; D perhaps matches TRBD1 (5 bases). From germline, CDR1 is WNHNN and CDR2 SYGVQD (reference sequence). The CDR3 sequence is 14 residues long. The V and J ends lost 5 bases and 2 bases respectively, with 12 bases between them.

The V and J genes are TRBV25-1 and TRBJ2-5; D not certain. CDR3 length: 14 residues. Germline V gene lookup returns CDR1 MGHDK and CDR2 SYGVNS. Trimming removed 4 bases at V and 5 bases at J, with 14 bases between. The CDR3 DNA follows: TGTGCCAGCAGTGGAGACCTCGGATGGGAGACCCAGTACTTC. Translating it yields CASSGDLGWETQYF.

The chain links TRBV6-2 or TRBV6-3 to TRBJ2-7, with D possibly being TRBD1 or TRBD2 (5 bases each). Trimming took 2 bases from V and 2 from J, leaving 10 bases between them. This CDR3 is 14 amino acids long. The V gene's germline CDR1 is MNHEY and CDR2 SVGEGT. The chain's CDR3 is CASSYGGMTYEQYF. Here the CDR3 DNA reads TGTGCCAGCAGTTACGGGGGTATGACCTACGAGCAGTACTTC.

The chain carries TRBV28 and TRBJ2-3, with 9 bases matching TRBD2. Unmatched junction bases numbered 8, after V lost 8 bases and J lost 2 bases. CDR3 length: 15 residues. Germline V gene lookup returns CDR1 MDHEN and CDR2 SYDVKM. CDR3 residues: CASLGGGRATDTQYF. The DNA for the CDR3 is TGTGCCAGCCTTGGGGGCGGGAGGGCCACAGATACGCAGTATTTT. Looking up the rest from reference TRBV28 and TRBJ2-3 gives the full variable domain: DVKVTQSSRYLVKRTGEKVFLECVQDMDHENMFWYRQDPGLGLRLIYFSYDVKMKEKGDIPEGYSVSREKKERFSLILESASTNQTSMYLCASLGGGRATDTQYFGPGTRLTVL.

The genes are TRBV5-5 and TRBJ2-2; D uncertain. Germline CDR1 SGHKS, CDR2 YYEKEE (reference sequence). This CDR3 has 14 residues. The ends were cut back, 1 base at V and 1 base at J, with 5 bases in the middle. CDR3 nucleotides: TGTGCCAGCAGCTTGATGCTGAACACCGGGGAGCTGTTTTTT. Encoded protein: CASSLMLNTGELFF. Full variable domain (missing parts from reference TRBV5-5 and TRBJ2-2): DAGVTQSPTHLIKTRGQQVTLRCSPISGHKSVSWYQQVLGQGPQFIFQYYEKEERGRGNFPDRFSARQFPNYSSELNVNALLLGDSALYLCASSLMLNTGELFFGEGSRLTVL.

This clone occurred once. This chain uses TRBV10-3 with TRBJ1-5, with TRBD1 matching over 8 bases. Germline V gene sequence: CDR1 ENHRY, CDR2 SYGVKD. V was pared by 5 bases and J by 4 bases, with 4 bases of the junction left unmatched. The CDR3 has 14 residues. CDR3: CAISRTGLNQPQHF. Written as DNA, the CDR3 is TGTGCCATCAGTCGGACAGGGTTAAATCAGCCCCAGCATTTT.

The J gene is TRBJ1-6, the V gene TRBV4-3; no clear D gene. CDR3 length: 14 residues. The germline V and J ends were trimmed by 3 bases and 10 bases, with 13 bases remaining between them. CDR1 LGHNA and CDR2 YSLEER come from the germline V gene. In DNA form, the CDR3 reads TGCGCCAGCAGCCAGCGCGGGGAAGGATCACCCCTCCACTTT. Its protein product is CASSQRGEGSPLHF.

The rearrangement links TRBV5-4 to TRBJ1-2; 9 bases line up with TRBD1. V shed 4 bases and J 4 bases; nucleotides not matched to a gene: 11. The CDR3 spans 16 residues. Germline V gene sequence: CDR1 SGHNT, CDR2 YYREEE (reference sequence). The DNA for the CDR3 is TGTGCCAGCAGCGTCCTCGGGACAGGGTTTAGCTATGGCTACACCTTC. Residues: CASSVLGTGFSYGYTF.

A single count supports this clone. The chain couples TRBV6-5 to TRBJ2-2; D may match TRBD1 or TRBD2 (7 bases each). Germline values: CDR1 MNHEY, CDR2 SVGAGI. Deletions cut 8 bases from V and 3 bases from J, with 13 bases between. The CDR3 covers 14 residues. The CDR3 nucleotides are TGTGCCAGCGGGAGGGGGCCCGACACCGGGGAGCTGTTTTTT. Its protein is CASGRGPDTGELFF.

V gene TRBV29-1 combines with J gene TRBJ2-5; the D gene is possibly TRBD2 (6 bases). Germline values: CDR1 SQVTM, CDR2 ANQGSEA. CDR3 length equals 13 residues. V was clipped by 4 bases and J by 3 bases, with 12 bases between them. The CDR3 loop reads CSVVGRGKETQYF. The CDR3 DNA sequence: TGCAGCGTTGTGGGACGGGGGAAAGAGACCCAGTACTTC.

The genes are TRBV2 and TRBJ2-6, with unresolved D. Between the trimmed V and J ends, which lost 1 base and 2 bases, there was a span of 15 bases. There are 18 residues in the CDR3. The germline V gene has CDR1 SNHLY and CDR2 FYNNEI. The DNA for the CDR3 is TGTGCCAGCAGTGAAGGCTACCTCCTTGCGACTGGGGCCAACGTCCTGACTTTC. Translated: CASSEGYLLATGANVLTF. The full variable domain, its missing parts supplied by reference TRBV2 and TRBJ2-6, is EPEVTQTPSHQVTQMGQEVILRCVPISNHLYFYWYRQILGQKVEFLVSFYNNEISEKSEIFDDQFSVERPDGSNFTLKIRSTKLEDSAMYFCASSEGYLLATGANVLTFGAGSRLTVL.

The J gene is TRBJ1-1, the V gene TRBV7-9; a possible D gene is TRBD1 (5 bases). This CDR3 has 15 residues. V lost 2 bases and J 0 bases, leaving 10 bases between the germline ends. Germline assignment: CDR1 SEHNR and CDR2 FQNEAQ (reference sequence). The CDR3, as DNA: TGTGCCAGCAGCTTACTCAGGGCCCTGAACACTGAAGCTTTCTTT. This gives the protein CASSLLRALNTEAFF.

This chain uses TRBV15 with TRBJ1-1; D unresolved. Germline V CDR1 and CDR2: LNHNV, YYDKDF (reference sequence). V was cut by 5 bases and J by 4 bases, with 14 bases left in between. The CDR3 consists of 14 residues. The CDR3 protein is CATSSKDGTTEAFF. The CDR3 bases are TGTGCCACCAGCTCAAAGGACGGCACCACTGAAGCTTTCTTT. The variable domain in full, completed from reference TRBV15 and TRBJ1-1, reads DAMVIQNPRYQVTQFGKPVTLSCSQTLNHNVMYWYQQKSSQAPKLLFHYYDKDFNNEADTPDNFQSRRPNTSFCFLDIRSPGLGDTAMYLCATSSKDGTTEAFFGQGTRLTVV.

CDR3 sequence reads: CASSLKGRTGELFF. The CDR3 DNA reads as TGTGCCAGCAGCTTAAAAGGGAGAACCGGGGAGCTGTTTTTT. J is TRBJ2-2 and V is TRBV7-2, with a tentative D call TRBD2 (5 bases). This CDR3 spans 14 amino acids. Germline V gene data show CDR1 as SGHTA and CDR2 as FQGNSA. Trimming pared 2 bases from V and 5 bases from J, leaving 9 bases between.

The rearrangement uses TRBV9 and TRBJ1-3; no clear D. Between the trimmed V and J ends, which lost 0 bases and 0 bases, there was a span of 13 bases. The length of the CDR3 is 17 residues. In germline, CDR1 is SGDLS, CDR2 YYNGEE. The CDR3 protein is CASSVAPNFSSGNTIYF. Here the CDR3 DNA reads TGTGCCAGCAGCGTAGCTCCCAACTTCAGCTCTGGAAACACCATATATTTT.

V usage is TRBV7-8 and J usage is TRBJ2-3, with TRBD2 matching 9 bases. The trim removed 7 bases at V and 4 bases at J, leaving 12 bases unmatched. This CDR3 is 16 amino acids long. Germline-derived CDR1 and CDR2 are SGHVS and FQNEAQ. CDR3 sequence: CASTRARREGADTQYF. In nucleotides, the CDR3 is TGTGCCAGCACCAGGGCGAGGCGGGAGGGGGCAGATACGCAGTATTTT.

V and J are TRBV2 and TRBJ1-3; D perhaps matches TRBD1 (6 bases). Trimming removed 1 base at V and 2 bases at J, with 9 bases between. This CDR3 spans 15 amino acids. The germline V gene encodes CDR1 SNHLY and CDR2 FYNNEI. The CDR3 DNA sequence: TGTGCCAGCAGTGAAGTAGGGGGAACTGGAAACACCATATATTTT. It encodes CASSEVGGTGNTIYF.

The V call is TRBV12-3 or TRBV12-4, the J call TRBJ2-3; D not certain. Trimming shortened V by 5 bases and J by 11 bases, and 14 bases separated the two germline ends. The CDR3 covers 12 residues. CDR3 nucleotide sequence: TGTGCCAGCAGTCCCTTATTGTACAAGCAGTATTTT. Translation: CASSPLLYKQYF.

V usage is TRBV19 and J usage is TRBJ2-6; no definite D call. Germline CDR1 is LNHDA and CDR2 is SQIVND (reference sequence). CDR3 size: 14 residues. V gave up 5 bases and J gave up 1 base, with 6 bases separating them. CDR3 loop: CASSVKSGANVLTF. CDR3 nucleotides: TGTGCCAGTAGTGTGAAGTCTGGGGCCAACGTCCTGACTTTC.

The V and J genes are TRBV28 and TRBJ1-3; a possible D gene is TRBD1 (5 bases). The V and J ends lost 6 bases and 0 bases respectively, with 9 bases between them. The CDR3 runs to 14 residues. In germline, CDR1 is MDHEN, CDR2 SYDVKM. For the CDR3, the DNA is TGTGCCAGCAGGACGGGGGGCTCTGGAAACACCATATATTTT. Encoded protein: CASRTGGSGNTIYF.

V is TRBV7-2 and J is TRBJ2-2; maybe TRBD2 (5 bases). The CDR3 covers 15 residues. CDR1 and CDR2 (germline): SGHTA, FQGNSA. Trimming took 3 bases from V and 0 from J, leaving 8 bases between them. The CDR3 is CASSLKLANTGELFF. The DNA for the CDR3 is TGTGCCAGCAGCTTGAAACTAGCGAACACCGGGGAGCTGTTTTTT.

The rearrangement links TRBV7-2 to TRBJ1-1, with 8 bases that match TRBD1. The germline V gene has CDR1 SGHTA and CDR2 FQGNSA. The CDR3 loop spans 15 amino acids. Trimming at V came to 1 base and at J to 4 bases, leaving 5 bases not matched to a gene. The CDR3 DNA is TGTGCCAGCAGCTTAGGGTTTACAGGGGGCACTGAAGCTTTCTTT. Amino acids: CASSLGFTGGTEAFF.

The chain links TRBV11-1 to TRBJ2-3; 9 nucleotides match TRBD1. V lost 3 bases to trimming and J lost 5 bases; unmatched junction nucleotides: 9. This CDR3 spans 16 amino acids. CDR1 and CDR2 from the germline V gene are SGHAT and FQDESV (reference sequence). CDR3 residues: CASSFSLQGALDTQYF. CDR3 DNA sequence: TGTGCCAGCAGCTTCTCCTTACAGGGGGCATTAGATACGCAGTATTTT. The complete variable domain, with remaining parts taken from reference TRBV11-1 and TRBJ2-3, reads EAEVAQSPRYKITEKSQAVAFWCDPISGHATLYWYRQILGQGPELLVQFQDESVVDDSQLPKDRFSAERLKGVDSTLKIQPAELGDSAMYLCASSFSLQGALDTQYFGPGTRLTVL.

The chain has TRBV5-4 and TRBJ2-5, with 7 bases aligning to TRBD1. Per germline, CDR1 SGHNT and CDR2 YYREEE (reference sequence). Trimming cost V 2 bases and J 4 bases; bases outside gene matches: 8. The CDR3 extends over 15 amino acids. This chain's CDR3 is CASSLLTGIGETQYF. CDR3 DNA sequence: TGTGCCAGCAGCTTACTGACAGGGATAGGAGAGACCCAGTACTTC. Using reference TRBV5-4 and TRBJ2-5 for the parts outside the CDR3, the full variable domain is ETGVTQSPTHLIKTRGQQVTLRCSSQSGHNTVSWYQQALGQGPQFIFQYYREEENGRGNFPPRFSGLQFPNYSSELNVNALELDDSALYLCASSLLTGIGETQYFGPGTRLLVL.

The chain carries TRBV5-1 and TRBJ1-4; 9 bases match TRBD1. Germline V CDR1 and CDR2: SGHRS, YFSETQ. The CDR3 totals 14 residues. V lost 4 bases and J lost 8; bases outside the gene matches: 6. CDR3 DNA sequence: TGCGCCAGCAGCCCTCCCGGGACAGGGGAAAAACTGTTTTTT. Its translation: CASSPPGTGEKLFF.